This T cell receptor (beta chain) is drawn from a study of blood T cells in healthy people across ages. Combining a sample-barcoded 5' primer with a J-beta primer mix, a second PCR ran for 7 to 11 cycles. In TCRdb, the 5' RACE reads were re-called with MiXCR into one record per CDR3 protein. The data show about 1,500,000 distinct CDR3 sequences, approximately 40% seen once. V shed 0 bases and J shed 6 bases, with 5 bases lying between them. The V gene's germline CDR1 is SEHNR and CDR2 FQNEAQ (reference sequence). The CDR3 runs to 13 residues. Sequencing input: blood. The gene calls are TRBV7-9 and TRBJ1-4; D ambiguous. This sequence was found in a woman aged 18-29 years in good health. CDR3 coding DNA: TGTGCCAGCAGCTTAGCGACTTATGAAAAACTGTTTTTT. It codes for CASSLATYEKLFF.